The rows below give T cell receptor beta chains drawn from one sample of a study of T cell responses to AZD1222 COVID-19 vaccine. Measured with immunoSEQ multiplex PCR; TCRdb has only the in-frame clones, and not every one. The table lists more than 75,000 clones, 85% to 90% of them singletons. The specimen was peripheral blood, collected on day 0 of AZD1222 vaccination. These receptors were collected from an adult in good health. Both conserved end residues are part of each CDR3. The D gene is left open where the match is weak. Clone size, where shown, is once, few, many, or a class for clones that have expanded.

clone size | J gene | D gene | V gene | CDR3 protein | CDR3 DNA
once | TRBJ1-2 | . | TRBV29-1 | CSVGLGVNYGYTF | TGCAGCGTCGGCCTGGGGGTTAACTATGGCTACACCTTC
. | TRBJ1-1 | . | TRBV30 | CAWASMNTEAFF | TGTGCCTGGGCCTCCATGAACACTGAAGCTTTCTTT
. | TRBJ2-4 | TRBD2 | TRBV5-1 | CASSLEGTSGRVAKNIQYF | TGCGCCAGCAGCTTGGAAGGGACTAGCGGGAGAGTAGCCAAAAACATTCAGTACTTC
. | TRBJ1-6 | . | TRBV28 | CASSPGLLTLHF | TGTGCCAGCAGCCCCGGGCTGTTGACCCTCCACTTT
. | TRBJ1-1 | TRBD1 | TRBV19 | CASSFGTVEAFF | TGTGCCAGTAGTTTTGGGACAGTAGAAGCTTTCTTT
. | TRBJ1-5 | TRBD1 | TRBV5-8 | CASSLGQGAGGNQPQHF | TGTGCCAGCAGCCTCGGGCAGGGGGCAGGAGGCAATCAGCCCCAGCATTTT
. | TRBJ2-5 | . | TRBV27 | CASSSSRHLQETQYF | TGTGCCAGCAGTTCATCGCGACACTTACAAGAGACCCAGTACTTC
. | TRBJ1-4 | TRBD1 | TRBV30 | CAWSAPGTGKEKLFF | TGTGCCTGGAGTGCTCCCGGGACAGGGAAAGAAAAACTGTTTTTT
. | TRBJ2-5 | . | TRBV6-5 | CASSSRQETQYF | TGTGCCAGCAGTTCGCGCCAAGAGACCCAGTACTTC
once | TRBJ2-7 | . | TRBV30 | CAWGGGEQYF | TGTGCCTGGGGGGGAGGCGAGCAGTACTTC
. | TRBJ2-2 | TRBD1 | TRBV6-4 | CASSDYGTGTYTGELFF | TGTGCCAGCAGTGACTATGGGACAGGGACCTACACCGGGGAGCTGTTTTTT
. | TRBJ1-5 | . | TRBV28 | CASSDRSNQPQHF | TGTGCCAGCAGTGACAGGAGCAATCAGCCCCAGCATTTT
. | TRBJ2-5 | . | TRBV28 | CASSGGTAATQETQYF | TGTGCCAGCAGTGGTGGAACCGCAGCTACCCAAGAGACCCAGTACTTC
. | TRBJ2-7 | . | TRBV29-1 | CSVQRGMGSSYEQYF | TGCAGCGTACAAAGGGGAATGGGGAGCTCCTACGAGCAGTACTTC
. | TRBJ2-7 | . | TRBV5-1 | CASSLGAASYEQYF | TGCGCCAGCAGCTTGGGGGCAGCCTCCTACGAGCAGTACTTC
. | TRBJ2-1 | TRBD2 | TRBV7-2 | CASSSYGRAGNEQFF | TGTGCCAGCAGCTCCTACGGGAGGGCTGGCAATGAGCAGTTCTTC
. | TRBJ1-1 | . | TRBV28 | CASSGTTAEAFF | TGTGCCAGCAGCGGGACAACGGCTGAAGCTTTCTTT
once | TRBJ2-2 | . | TRBV27 | CASSLQLNTGELFF | TGTGCCAGCAGTTTGCAGTTAAACACCGGGGAGCTGTTTTTT
. | TRBJ1-1 | . | TRBV2 | CASSENPFGIGSTEAFF | TGTGCCAGCAGTGAAAACCCGTTCGGGATAGGGAGCACTGAAGCTTTCTTT
. | TRBJ2-1 | TRBD2 | TRBV5-1 | CASSLVAGESYNEQFF | TGCGCCAGCAGCTTGGTAGCGGGCGAGTCCTACAATGAGCAGTTCTTC
. | TRBJ2-1 | TRBD1 | TRBV24-1 | CATSDQTDRAYNEQFF | TGTGCCACCAGTGATCAAACCGACAGGGCTTACAATGAGCAGTTCTTC
. | TRBJ1-1 | . | TRBV7-3 | CASSSEQLTEAFF | TGTGCCAGCAGCTCTGAGCAACTCACTGAAGCTTTCTTT
. | TRBJ1-1 | . | TRBV19 | CASSIARGGAKNTEAFF | TGTGCCAGTAGTATAGCCCGAGGAGGGGCCAAGAACACTGAAGCTTTCTTT
. | TRBJ2-7 | . | TRBV9 | CASSVGRATDEQYF | TGTGCCAGCAGCGTAGGGAGGGCGACCGACGAGCAGTACTTC
. | TRBJ2-2 | TRBD2 | TRBV6-8 | CASGRETGELFF | TGTGCCAGCGGGCGGGAGACTGGGGAGCTGTTTTTT
. | TRBJ2-2 | TRBD2 | TRBV2 | CASSDLAGGVGELFF | TGTGCCAGCAGTGACCTAGCGGGAGGGGTCGGGGAGCTGTTTTTT
few | TRBJ2-7 | TRBD2 | TRBV6-4 | CASSDEGGLGVRLWSYEQYF | TGTGCCAGCAGTGACGAAGGGGGACTAGGGGTTCGTTTATGGTCCTACGAGCAGTACTTC
. | TRBJ2-3 | . | TRBV30 | CAWNPKSTDTQYF | TGTGCCTGGAACCCCAAGAGCACAGATACGCAGTATTTT
once | TRBJ1-6 | . | TRBV28 | CASSLVRDNSPLHF | TGTGCCAGCAGTTTAGTACGGGATAATTCACCCCTCCACTTT
. | TRBJ1-1 | . | TRBV28 | CASSGAERGAEAFF | TGTGCCAGCAGTGGGGCCGAGCGAGGAGCTGAAGCTTTCTTT
few | TRBJ2-7 | TRBD2 | TRBV7-2 | CASSFSSGSGEQYF | TGTGCCAGCAGCTTCTCTAGCGGGAGTGGCGAGCAGTACTTC
. | TRBJ2-7 | TRBD2 | TRBV2 | CASREGASGSIYEQYF | TGTGCCAGCAGAGAAGGGGCTAGCGGGAGTATCTACGAGCAGTACTTC
. | TRBJ2-1 | . | TRBV6-4 | CASSEGQGGYNEQFF | TGTGCCAGCAGTGAGGGTCAGGGGGGATACAATGAGCAGTTCTTC
. | TRBJ2-7 | . | TRBV3-1/TRBV3-2 | CASSLQGGPYEQYF | TGTGCCAGCAGCCTCCAAGGAGGGCCCTACGAGCAGTACTTC
. | TRBJ1-1 | . | TRBV27 | CASSFKGRTEAFF | TGTGCCAGCAGTTTTAAGGGGCGGACTGAAGCTTTCTTT
. | TRBJ1-5 | . | TRBV13 | CASSAGAGQPQHF | TGTGCCAGCAGCGCCGGGGCCGGTCAGCCCCAGCATTTT
once | TRBJ2-5 | . | TRBV11-2 | CASSSGQSLQETQYF | TGTGCCAGCAGCTCCGGACAGAGCCTCCAAGAGACCCAGTACTTC
. | TRBJ2-1 | . | TRBV7-9 | CASSRGSLVGESNEQFF | TGTGCCAGCAGCCGAGGCTCACTAGTGGGAGAATCAAATGAGCAGTTCTTC
. | TRBJ2-3 | . | TRBV6-2/TRBV6-3 | CASSRDLADTQYF | TGTGCCAGCAGCCGTGACCTTGCAGATACGCAGTATTTT
. | TRBJ2-7 | . | TRBV19 | CASSMGPDGTYEQYF | TGTGCCAGTAGTATGGGCCCCGACGGAACCTACGAGCAGTACTTC
. | TRBJ2-2 | . | TRBV7-2 | CASSLASGNTGELFF | TGTGCCAGCAGCTTAGCTAGCGGTAACACCGGGGAGCTGTTTTTT
few | TRBJ2-7 | TRBD2 | TRBV5-4 | CASSPSGKASYEQYF | TGTGCCAGCAGCCCCAGCGGGAAAGCTTCCTACGAGCAGTACTTC
. | TRBJ2-7 | . | TRBV5-4 | CASSPGGRSYEQYF | TGTGCCAGCAGCCCCGGGGGCCGGTCCTACGAGCAGTACTTC
. | TRBJ2-3 | . | TRBV7-3 | CASSPRRGFADTQYF | TGTGCCAGCAGCCCCCGTCGAGGGTTCGCAGATACGCAGTATTTT
. | TRBJ2-7 | . | TRBV12-5 | CASGPGTGLEEQYF | TGTGCTAGTGGGCCTGGGACGGGTCTCGAAGAGCAGTACTTC
. | TRBJ2-3 | . | TRBV28 | CASSPGQPGPTDTQYF | TGTGCCAGCAGCCCCGGTCAGCCGGGGCCCACAGATACGCAGTATTTT
. | TRBJ2-7 | . | TRBV6-2/TRBV6-3 | CASSYVGYEQYF | TGTGCCAGCAGTTATGTGGGCTACGAGCAGTACTTC
. | TRBJ1-2 | TRBD1 | TRBV19 | CASSIGGDSYGYTF | TGTGCCAGTAGTATAGGCGGGGACAGCTATGGCTACACCTTC
. | TRBJ2-1 | . | TRBV19 | CASSIPRTNEQFF | TGTGCCAGTAGTATCCCCCGGACAAATGAGCAGTTCTTC
few | TRBJ1-2 | . | TRBV7-2 | CASSLAAGSGEFYGYTF | TGTGCCAGCAGCTTAGCGGCGGGGTCAGGGGAGTTCTATGGCTACACCTTC
. | TRBJ2-2 | TRBD2 | TRBV25-1 | CASGGLASNTGELFF | TGTGCCAGCGGGGGACTAGCGTCGAACACCGGGGAGCTGTTTTTT
once | TRBJ2-1 | TRBD2 | TRBV28 | CASSLSGRGNEQFF | TGTGCCAGCAGCCTTAGCGGGAGGGGCAATGAGCAGTTCTTC
. | TRBJ2-1 | . | TRBV5-3 | CARSSLGFSYNEQFF | TGTGCCAGAAGCTCGCTAGGTTTCTCCTACAATGAGCAGTTCTTC
. | TRBJ2-3 | TRBD2 | TRBV15 | CATSSAGLAGGDTQYF | TGTGCCACCAGCAGCGCGGGACTAGCGGGAGGGGATACGCAGTATTTT
. | TRBJ2-7 | TRBD2 | TRBV9 | CASSSRGGYEQYF | TGTGCCAGCAGCTCACGGGGGGGCTACGAGCAGTACTTC
. | TRBJ1-1 | . | TRBV19 | CASVDLGPSTEAFF | TGTGCCAGTGTTGATCTGGGGCCTAGCACTGAAGCTTTCTTT
. | TRBJ2-5 | . | TRBV19 | CASSGYRRQETQYF | TGTGCCAGTAGTGGATACAGGCGCCAAGAGACCCAGTACTTC